This passage covers 11 T cell receptor beta chains from one sample sequenced in a study of T cells in Graves' hyperthyroidism and ophthalmopathy. Amplification targeted TCR beta CDR3 regions from RNA transcripts. When the TCR CDR3 underwent first-round RT-PCR, the HTBI primer set was used. Via MiXCR, TCRdb re-called the multiplex PCR reads, giving one row per CDR3 protein. The sample includes about 510,000 distinct CDR3 sequences, 12% to 15% of them seen just once. The specimen was blood. The receptor set was obtained from a woman in her thirties or forties with Graves' hyperthyroidism.

This clonotype was recorded many times. V is TRBV18 and J is TRBJ2-5; 7 positions agree with TRBD2. Germline CDR1 and CDR2: KGHSH and LQKENI. Trimming took 3 bases from V and 7 from J; bases not matched to a gene: 11. This CDR3 region has 15 residues. CDR3 loop: CASSPFPHSGGTQYF. The CDR3 DNA sequence: TGTGCCAGCTCACCCTTCCCCCATTCGGGAGGGACCCAGTACTTC.

This clonotype has a count of ten or more. This chain joins TRBV12-3 or TRBV12-4 and TRBJ2-1, with D perhaps TRBD2 (5 bases). The CDR3 runs 16 residues. Trimming left V 3 bases short and J 3 bases short, with 15 bases between. The CDR3 DNA is TGTGCCAGCAGTTTGGCTGAGGGAGCTGTCTACAATGAGCAGTTCTTC. Translation: CASSLAEGAVYNEQFF.

The chain couples TRBV12-3 or TRBV12-4 to TRBJ1-5; 7 bases line up with TRBD1. Losses at the gene ends were 7 bases for V and 6 bases for J; bases not matched to a gene: 6. The CDR3 contains 13 residues. This CDR3 reads CASIRGLGQPQHF. For the CDR3, the DNA is TGTGCCAGCATCAGGGGGTTAGGTCAGCCCCAGCATTTT.

This clonotype was seen ten or more times. This chain joins TRBV5-6 and TRBJ2-2; D call uncertain. The V end lost 0 bases, the J end lost 6 bases, and 12 bases lay between the germline ends. CDR3 size: 15 residues. CDR1 is SGHDT, CDR2 YYEEEE, per germline. The CDR3 is CASSLERWYSGELFF. CDR3 nucleotides: TGTGCCAGCAGCTTGGAAAGGTGGTACTCCGGGGAGCTGTTTTTT.

This chain joins TRBV7-9 and TRBJ1-4; D is unclear. Trimming stripped 2 bases from V and 1 base from J, with 5 bases between. Looked up from germline, CDR1 is SEHNR and CDR2 is FQNEAQ (reference sequence). This CDR3 comprises 14 residues. The CDR3 loop is CASSLHETNEKLFF. The CDR3 DNA reads TGTGCCAGCAGCTTACATGAAACTAATGAAAAACTGTTTTTT.

The chain links TRBV11-3 to TRBJ2-7; D ambiguous. With 1 base removed from V and 7 bases from J, the gap between germline ends came to 11 bases. CDR3 length: 13 amino acids. In germline, CDR1 is SGHNT, CDR2 YENEEA. The CDR3 sequence: CASSLVSDGEQYF. The CDR3, as DNA: TGTGCCAGCAGCTTAGTATCGGACGGGGAGCAGTACTTC.

This clonotype was seen repeatedly, ten times or more. This chain uses TRBV2 with TRBJ1-6; 9 bases are a match to TRBD1. With V trimmed by 1 base and J by 6 bases, 1 base remained unmatched. CDR1 SNHLY and CDR2 FYNNEI come from the germline V gene. This CDR3 has 15 residues. CDR3 in amino acids: CASSEEGQGNSPLHF. Written as DNA, the CDR3 is TGTGCCAGCAGTGAAGAGGGACAGGGTAATTCACCCCTCCACTTT.

This clonotype was picked up a small number of times. The rearrangement uses TRBV20-1 and TRBJ1-3, with a tentative D call TRBD1 (5 bases). The V end was cut by 6 bases, the J end by 0 bases, with 12 bases between. This CDR3 comprises 14 residues. CDR1 is DFQATT and CDR2 is SNEGSKA in the germline V gene (reference sequence). The CDR3 nucleotides are TGCAGTGCGGAGGGGACGTTCTCTGGAAACACCATATATTTT. This encodes CSAEGTFSGNTIYF.

In its sample, this clonotype was seen many times. The chain employs TRBV3-1 and TRBJ2-1; D is ambiguous. Germline CDR1 reads LGHDT; CDR2 reads YNNKEL (reference sequence). This CDR3 spans 14 amino acids. V was trimmed by 3 bases and J by 4 bases, leaving 10 bases between them. CDR3 protein: CASSHNGDYNEQFF. The CDR3, as DNA: TGTGCCAGCAGCCACAACGGTGATTACAATGAGCAGTTCTTC.

This clonotype showed up many times. The rearrangement uses TRBV15 and TRBJ2-1; TRBD1 matches at 11 bases. Germline assignment: CDR1 LNHNV and CDR2 YYDKDF (reference sequence). V trimming: 1 base; J trimming: 7 bases; junction bases outside the gene matches: 6. CDR3 length equals 16 residues. The CDR3 spells CATSRVRDRGKNEQFF. DNA for the CDR3: TGTGCCACCAGCAGAGTCCGGGACAGGGGGAAAAATGAGCAGTTCTTC.

This clonotype has only one observation. The rearrangement uses TRBV4-1 and TRBJ2-1; D gene unclear. The CDR3 is made up of 12 amino acids. Germline-derived CDR1 and CDR2 are MGHRA and YSYEKL. The V end was cut by 0 bases, the J end by 4 bases, with 1 base between. The CDR3 nucleotides read TGCGCCAGCAGCCAAGAATACAATGAGCAGTTCTTC. Protein: CASSQEYNEQFF.